This TCR beta chain stems from a study of long-term antiretroviral therapy in people with HIV. No fewer than two post-ART and no fewer than one pre-ART PBMC samples existed for each donor. The run of the v3.0 immunoSEQ assay was at survey level. Assay used: immunoSEQ multiplex PCR; TCRdb lists only in-frame clones, some missing. The sample includes tens of thousands of clones, around 87% seen only once; the top ten take 4% to 6%. Between the trimmed V and J ends, which lost 0 bases and 2 bases, there was a span of 2 bases. Per the germline V gene, CDR1 is SGHDT and CDR2 is YYEEEE. The CDR3 is 12 amino acids.

The source is a man aged 35 to 55 with HIV. The sample here was unsorted PBMCs, taken approximately 2.7 years after starting antiretroviral therapy. The chain carries TRBV5-6 and TRBJ1-1; D is unresolved. DNA of the CDR3: TGTGCCAGCAGCTTGGCCAACACTGAAGCTTTCTTT. Translated, it gives CASSLANTEAFF.